This entry lists 3 T cell receptor beta chains sequenced from one sample in a study of T cells after posttransplantation cyclophosphamide. The method was immunoSEQ multiplex PCR; TCRdb's version includes in-frame clones alone and lacks a portion of them. The sample has 20,000 to 25,000 clones, none seen only once. Sequenced sample: PBMCs. The source of these receptors is an older woman in good health, CMV-negative, and a related stem cell transplant donor.

This clone was detected ten times or more. This rearrangement joins TRBV5-1 to TRBJ2-2, with D perhaps matching TRBD2 (5 bases). Trimming removed 4 bases at V and 6 bases at J, with 13 bases between. Germline values: CDR1 SGHRS, CDR2 YFSETQ. This CDR3 spans 14 amino acids. For the CDR3, the DNA is TGCGCCAGCAGCCTGGAGGCGCGGCCCGGGGAGCTGTTTTTT. It yields the protein CASSLEARPGELFF.

This clone occurred many times. This sequence joins TRBV15 and TRBJ1-2; no definite D call. V lost 0 bases and J 4 bases, leaving 9 bases between the germline ends. Germline CDR1 LNHNV, CDR2 YYDKDF (reference sequence). The CDR3 loop spans 14 amino acids. The CDR3 DNA reads TGTGCCACCAGCAGAGATCGAGTGAGCTATGGCTACACCTTC. Protein sequence: CATSRDRVSYGYTF.

There are many counts of this clone. The chain couples TRBV4-3 to TRBJ2-1, with TRBD2 matching over 10 bases. Trimming took 1 base from V and 6 from J; bases not matched to a gene: 3. Germline CDR1 reads LGHNA; CDR2 reads YSLEER. CDR3 length: 15 amino acids. The CDR3 loop is CASSQVLAGVNEQFF. The CDR3 DNA sequence: TGCGCCAGCAGCCAAGTGCTAGCGGGGGTCAATGAGCAGTTCTTC.